A selection of T cell receptor beta chains follows, all from one sample in a study of T cell responses to AZD1222 COVID-19 vaccine. Measured with immunoSEQ multiplex PCR; TCRdb has only the in-frame clones, and not every one. The sample contains 110,000 or so clones, 88% of which appear only once. The sequences come from peripheral blood, collected 28 days after the second AZD1222 dose. The receptors come from an adult who received the AZD1222 COVID-19 vaccine. Each CDR3 is given with its conserved first and last residue. A D gene is named only where the DNA matches it firmly. Not every row has a clone size; where given, it reads once, few, many or a size class.

D gene	V gene	J gene	clone size	CDR3 protein	CDR3 DNA
TRBD1	TRBV13	TRBJ1-6	few	CASSSRTGGSPLHF	TGTGCCAGCAGCTCTAGGACAGGGGGCTCACCCCTCCACTTT
.	TRBV5-1	TRBJ2-7	.	CASSLIRGGDEQYF	TGCGCCAGCAGCTTAATCAGGGGAGGCGACGAGCAGTACTTC
.	TRBV4-3	TRBJ2-7	.	CASSQDGSGQQYF	TGCGCCAGCAGCCAAGATGGGTCGGGACAGCAGTACTTC
.	TRBV5-4	TRBJ2-7	.	CASSLFGDPSAYEQYF	TGTGCCAGCAGCTTGTTCGGTGACCCCAGCGCCTACGAGCAGTACTTC
TRBD1	TRBV9	TRBJ1-2	few	CASSVVTGVGYGYTF	TGTGCCAGCAGCGTAGTTACAGGGGTTGGCTATGGCTACACCTTC
TRBD2	TRBV11-1	TRBJ2-1	.	CASSLSGWTRYNEQFF	TGTGCCAGCAGCCTCAGCGGCTGGACTAGATACAATGAGCAGTTCTTC
.	TRBV7-9	TRBJ1-2	once	CASSSSQTRYGYTF	TGTGCCAGCAGCTCTAGCCAGACCCGCTATGGCTACACCTTC
.	TRBV5-8	TRBJ1-6	.	CASSSAFRERYNSPLHF	TGTGCCAGCAGCTCCGCATTCAGGGAGAGGTATAATTCACCCCTCCACTTT
.	TRBV6-1	TRBJ1-3	.	CASSEREGNTIYF	TGTGCCAGCAGTGAACGGGAGGGAAACACCATATATTTT
.	TRBV19	TRBJ2-2	.	CASSTRRSVGELFF	TGTGCCAGTAGTACCCGTCGATCCGTCGGGGAGCTGTTTTTT
TRBD2	TRBV6-8	TRBJ2-5	.	CASSPRTSQETQYF	TGTGCCAGCAGCCCCAGGACTAGCCAAGAGACCCAGTACTTC
TRBD1	TRBV5-4	TRBJ2-3	.	CASSPGQVVTDTQYF	TGTGCCAGCAGCCCCGGACAGGTTGTCACAGATACGCAGTATTTT
TRBD2	TRBV9	TRBJ2-5	.	CASSVEARGVQETQYF	TGTGCCAGCAGCGTAGAGGCGCGGGGGGTACAAGAGACCCAGTACTTC
.	TRBV30	TRBJ2-3	once	CAWGNTDTQYF	TGTGCCTGGGGAAACACAGATACGCAGTATTTT
.	TRBV10-3	TRBJ1-1	.	CAIEDGTNTEAFF	TGTGCCATCGAAGACGGAACGAACACTGAAGCTTTCTTT
.	TRBV21-1	TRBJ1-5	once	CASSKGRRRQPQHF	TGTGCCAGCAGCAAAGGACGGCGGCGTCAGCCCCAGCATTTT
TRBD2	TRBV3-1/TRBV3-2	TRBJ2-1	few	CASSQSGRANEQFF	TGTGCCAGCAGCCAGAGCGGGAGGGCGAATGAGCAGTTCTTC
TRBD1	TRBV4-1	TRBJ2-1	.	CASSQSPRAGGGPEQFF	TGCGCCAGCAGCCAATCCCCGCGGGCAGGGGGTGGTCCGGAGCAGTTCTTC
.	TRBV5-6	TRBJ1-5	.	CASSLAPSNQPQHF	TGTGCCAGCAGCTTGGCCCCTTCCAATCAGCCCCAGCATTTT
TRBD1	TRBV5-6	TRBJ2-7	medium-sized	CASSLVGDRESYEQYF	TGTGCCAGCAGCTTGGTGGGGGACAGGGAATCCTACGAGCAGTACTTC
TRBD1	TRBV19	TRBJ2-7	.	CASKPGQGIYEQYF	TGTGCCAGTAAACCGGGACAGGGAATCTACGAGCAGTACTTC
.	TRBV29-1	TRBJ1-2	.	CSVEDLNYGYTF	TGCAGCGTTGAAGACTTAAACTATGGCTACACCTTC
.	TRBV5-1	TRBJ2-7	.	CASSDRRPYEQYF	TGCGCCAGCAGTGACCGCCGTCCCTACGAGCAGTACTTC
.	TRBV7-2	TRBJ1-2	.	CASSLGGTVYGYTF	TGTGCCAGCAGCTTAGGGGGGACGGTATATGGCTACACCTTC
.	TRBV7-8	TRBJ1-2	.	CASSPGPSGYGYTF	TGTGCCAGCAGCCCAGGTCCCTCCGGCTATGGCTACACCTTC
.	TRBV6-2/TRBV6-3	TRBJ2-3	.	CASSRTGEGPDTQYF	TGTGCCAGCAGCCGCACAGGGGAGGGACCAGATACGCAGTATTTT
.	TRBV5-1	TRBJ2-1	.	CASISGEGPYNEQFF	TGCGCCAGCATCAGTGGAGAGGGGCCCTACAATGAGCAGTTCTTC
.	TRBV16	TRBJ2-7	.	CASSQMGGGEQYF	TGTGCCAGCAGTCAAATGGGGGGTGGCGAGCAGTACTTC
TRBD1	TRBV29-1	TRBJ1-4	.	CSARTGGEKLFF	TGCAGCGCCCGGACAGGGGGCGAAAAACTGTTTTTT
.	TRBV6-5	TRBJ2-7	once	CASRTAYEQYF	TGTGCCAGTCGAACAGCCTACGAGCAGTACTTC
.	TRBV5-4	TRBJ1-2	once	CASSPGYGYTF	TGTGCCAGCAGCCCTGGCTATGGCTACACCTTC
TRBD2	TRBV29-1	TRBJ2-1	.	CSVSTSGPYNEQFF	TGCAGCGTCTCAACTAGCGGGCCTTACAATGAGCAGTTCTTC
.	TRBV7-2	TRBJ2-1	.	CASSLLRTGSSSYNEQFF	TGTGCCAGCAGCTTACTACGTACAGGGTCCTCCTCCTACAATGAGCAGTTCTTC
.	TRBV19	TRBJ1-2	.	CASSTGAGDSYGYTF	TGTGCCAGTAGTACTGGGGCAGGGGATAGCTATGGCTACACCTTC
.	TRBV11-2	TRBJ2-3	.	CASSLTGPDTQYF	TGTGCCAGCAGCCTCACAGGGCCAGATACGCAGTATTTT
.	TRBV5-6	TRBJ2-5	once	CASSLAETQYF	TGTGCCAGCAGCTTGGCGGAGACCCAGTACTTC
.	TRBV4-3	TRBJ1-6	.	CASSQGRFFSPLHF	TGCGCCAGCAGCCAAGGCCGCTTTTTTTCACCCCTCCACTTT
.	TRBV7-9	TRBJ1-4	.	CASAPNGGEKLFF	TGTGCCAGCGCCCCAAACGGTGGTGAAAAACTGTTTTTT
.	TRBV4-3	TRBJ2-7	.	CASSPQTGFHYEQYF	TGCGCCAGCAGCCCCCAAACGGGATTTCACTACGAGCAGTACTTC
.	TRBV3-1/TRBV3-2	TRBJ2-7	.	CASSQRGRTSYEQYF	TGTGCCAGCAGCCAGAGGGGAAGGACCTCCTACGAGCAGTACTTC
TRBD1	TRBV4-3	TRBJ1-1	once	CASSQDVRDRANTEAFF	TGCGCCAGCAGCCAGGATGTTCGGGACAGGGCGAACACTGAAGCTTTCTTT
.	TRBV6-5	TRBJ2-7	.	CASSYRQYYEQYF	TGTGCCAGCAGTTATAGACAGTACTACGAGCAGTACTTC
.	TRBV6-1	TRBJ2-3	.	CASSEVDTQYF	TGTGCCAGCAGTGAAGTTGATACGCAGTATTTT
.	TRBV9	TRBJ1-5	.	CASSVGWGGNQPQHF	TGTGCCAGCAGCGTAGGGTGGGGGGGTAATCAGCCCCAGCATTTT
.	TRBV5-1	TRBJ1-1	once	CASSLFGFSTSNTEAFF	TGCGCCAGCAGCTTGTTCGGCTTCTCAACCTCGAACACTGAAGCTTTCTTT
.	TRBV7-2	TRBJ2-6	.	CASSLGGGANVLTF	TGTGCCAGCAGCTTGGGGGGCGGGGCCAACGTCCTGACTTTC
.	TRBV4-2	TRBJ1-5	.	CASSQDRGTVAQHF	TGTGCCAGCAGCCAAGATCGGGGTACAGTTGCCCAGCATTTT
.	TRBV10-3	TRBJ1-3	.	CAITRGLSGNTIYF	TGTGCCATCACCCGGGGTTTATCTGGAAACACCATATATTTT
.	TRBV28	TRBJ1-3	.	CASSYLTFSSGNTIYF	TGTGCCAGCAGTTATCTGACGTTCAGCTCTGGAAACACCATATATTTT
TRBD1	TRBV5-1	TRBJ2-2	once	CASSEGQGSTGELFF	TGCGCCAGCAGCGAAGGACAGGGGAGCACCGGGGAGCTGTTTTTT